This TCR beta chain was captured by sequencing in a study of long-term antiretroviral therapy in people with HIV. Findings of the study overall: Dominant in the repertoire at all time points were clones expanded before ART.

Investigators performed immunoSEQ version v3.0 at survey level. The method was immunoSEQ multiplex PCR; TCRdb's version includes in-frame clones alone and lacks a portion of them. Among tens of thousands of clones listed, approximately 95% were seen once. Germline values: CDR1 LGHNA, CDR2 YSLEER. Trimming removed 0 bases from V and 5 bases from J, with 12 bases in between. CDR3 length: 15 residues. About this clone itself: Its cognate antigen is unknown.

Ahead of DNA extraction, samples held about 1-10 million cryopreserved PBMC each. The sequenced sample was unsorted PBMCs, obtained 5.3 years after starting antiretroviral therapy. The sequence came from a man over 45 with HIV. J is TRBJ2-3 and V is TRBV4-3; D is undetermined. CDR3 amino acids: CASSQDSVAGDTQYF. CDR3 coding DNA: TGCGCCAGCAGCCAAGACTCGGTAGCAGGAGATACGCAGTATTTT.